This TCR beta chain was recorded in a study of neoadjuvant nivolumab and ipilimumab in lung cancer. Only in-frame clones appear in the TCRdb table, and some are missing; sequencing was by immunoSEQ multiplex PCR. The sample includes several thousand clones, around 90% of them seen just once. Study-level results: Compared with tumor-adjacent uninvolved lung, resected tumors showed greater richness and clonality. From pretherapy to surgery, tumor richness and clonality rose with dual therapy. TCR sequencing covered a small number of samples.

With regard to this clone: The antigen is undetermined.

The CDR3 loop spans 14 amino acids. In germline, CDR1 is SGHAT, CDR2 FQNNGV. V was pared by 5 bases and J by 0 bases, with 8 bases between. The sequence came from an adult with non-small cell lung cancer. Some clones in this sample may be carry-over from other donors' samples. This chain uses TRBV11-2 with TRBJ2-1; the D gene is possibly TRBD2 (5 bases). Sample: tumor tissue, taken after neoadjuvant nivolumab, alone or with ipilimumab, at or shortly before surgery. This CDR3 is CASSPRDSYNEQFF. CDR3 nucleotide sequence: TGTGCCAGCAGCCCCCGGGACTCCTACAATGAGCAGTTCTTC.